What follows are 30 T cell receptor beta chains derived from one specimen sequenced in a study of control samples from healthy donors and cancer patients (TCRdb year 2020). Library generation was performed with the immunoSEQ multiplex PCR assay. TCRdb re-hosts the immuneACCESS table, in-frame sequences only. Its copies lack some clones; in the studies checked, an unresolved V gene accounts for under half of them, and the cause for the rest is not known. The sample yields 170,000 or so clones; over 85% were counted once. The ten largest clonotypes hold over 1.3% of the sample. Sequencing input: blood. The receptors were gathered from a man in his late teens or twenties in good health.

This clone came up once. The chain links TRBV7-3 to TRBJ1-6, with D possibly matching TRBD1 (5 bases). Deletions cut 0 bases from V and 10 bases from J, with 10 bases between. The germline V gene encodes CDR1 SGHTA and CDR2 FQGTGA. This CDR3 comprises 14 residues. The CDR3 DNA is TGTGCCAGCAGCTTAACAGGGCAGGGATCACCCCTCCACTTT. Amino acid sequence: CASSLTGQGSPLHF.

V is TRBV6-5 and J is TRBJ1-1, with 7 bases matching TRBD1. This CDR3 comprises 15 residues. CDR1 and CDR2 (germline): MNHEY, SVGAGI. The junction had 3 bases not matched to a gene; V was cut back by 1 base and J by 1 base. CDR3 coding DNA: TGTGCCAGCAGTTACTGGACAGGACCGAACACTGAAGCTTTCTTT. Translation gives CASSYWTGPNTEAFF.

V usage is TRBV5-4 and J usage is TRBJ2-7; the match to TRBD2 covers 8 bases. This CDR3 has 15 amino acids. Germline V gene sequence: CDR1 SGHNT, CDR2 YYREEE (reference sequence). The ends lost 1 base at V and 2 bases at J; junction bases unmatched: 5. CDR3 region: CASSLSGGVPYEQYF. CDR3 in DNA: TGTGCCAGCAGCTTGTCCGGGGGGGTCCCCTACGAGCAGTACTTC.

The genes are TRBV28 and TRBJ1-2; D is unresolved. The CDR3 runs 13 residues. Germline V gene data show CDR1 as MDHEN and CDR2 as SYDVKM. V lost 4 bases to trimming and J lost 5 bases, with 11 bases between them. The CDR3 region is CASSYTSGYGYTF. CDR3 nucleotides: TGTGCCAGCAGTTACACTTCGGGGTATGGCTACACCTTC.

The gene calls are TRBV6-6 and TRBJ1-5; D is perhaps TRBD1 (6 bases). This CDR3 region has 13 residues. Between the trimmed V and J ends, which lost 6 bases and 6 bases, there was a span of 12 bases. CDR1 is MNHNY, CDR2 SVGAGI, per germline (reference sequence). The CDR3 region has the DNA TGTGCCAGCAGCAGGGGTGAAGGTCAGCCCCAGCATTTT. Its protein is CASSRGEGQPQHF.

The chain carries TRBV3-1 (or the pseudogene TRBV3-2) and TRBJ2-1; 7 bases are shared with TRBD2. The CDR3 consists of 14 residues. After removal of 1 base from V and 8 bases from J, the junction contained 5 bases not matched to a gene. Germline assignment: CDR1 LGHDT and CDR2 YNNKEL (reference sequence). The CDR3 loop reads CASSQVFGGDEQFF. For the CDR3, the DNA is TGTGCCAGCAGCCAAGTCTTTGGGGGGGATGAGCAGTTCTTC.

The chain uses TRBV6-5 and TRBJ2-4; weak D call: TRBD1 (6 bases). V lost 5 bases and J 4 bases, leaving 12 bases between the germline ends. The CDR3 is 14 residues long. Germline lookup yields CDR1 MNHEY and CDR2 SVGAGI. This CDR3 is CASSPRGGKNIQYF. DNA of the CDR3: TGTGCCAGCAGTCCCAGGGGTGGGAAAAACATTCAGTACTTC.

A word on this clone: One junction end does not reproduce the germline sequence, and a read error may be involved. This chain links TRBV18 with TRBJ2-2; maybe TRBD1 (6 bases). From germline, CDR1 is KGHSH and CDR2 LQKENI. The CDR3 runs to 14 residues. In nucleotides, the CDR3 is TGTGTCAGCTCACCGGCAGGGGACACCGGGGAGCTGTTTTTT. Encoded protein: CVSSPAGDTGELFF.

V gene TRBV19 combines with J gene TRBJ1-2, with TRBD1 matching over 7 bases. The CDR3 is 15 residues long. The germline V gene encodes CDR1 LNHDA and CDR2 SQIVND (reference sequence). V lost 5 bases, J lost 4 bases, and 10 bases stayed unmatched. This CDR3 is CASSSVGTASYGYTF. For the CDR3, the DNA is TGTGCCAGTAGTTCCGTTGGGACAGCCTCCTATGGCTACACCTTC.

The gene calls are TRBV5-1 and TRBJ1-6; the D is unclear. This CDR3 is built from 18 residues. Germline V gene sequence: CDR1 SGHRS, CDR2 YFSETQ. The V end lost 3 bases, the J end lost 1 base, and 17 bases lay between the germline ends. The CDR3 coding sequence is TGCGCCAGCAGCTCGGATAGAGCTATAAAGTCCTATAATTCACCCCTCCACTTT. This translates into CASSSDRAIKSYNSPLHF.

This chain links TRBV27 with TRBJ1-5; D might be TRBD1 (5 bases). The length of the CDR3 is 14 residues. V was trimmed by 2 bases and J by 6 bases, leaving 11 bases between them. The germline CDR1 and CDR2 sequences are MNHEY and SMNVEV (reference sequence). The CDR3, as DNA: TGTGCCAGCAGTTTAAGCAGGGCATCTCAGCCCCAGCATTTT. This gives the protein CASSLSRASQPQHF.

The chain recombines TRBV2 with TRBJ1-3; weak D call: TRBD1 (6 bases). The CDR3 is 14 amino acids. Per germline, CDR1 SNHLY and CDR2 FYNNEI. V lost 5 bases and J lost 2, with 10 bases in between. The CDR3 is CASSPGGPGNTIYF. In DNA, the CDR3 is TGTGCCAGCAGTCCCGGGGGGCCTGGAAACACCATATATTTT. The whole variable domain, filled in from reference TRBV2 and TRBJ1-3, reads EPEVTQTPSHQVTQMGQEVILRCVPISNHLYFYWYRQILGQKVEFLVSFYNNEISEKSEIFDDQFSVERPDGSNFTLKIRSTKLEDSAMYFCASSPGGPGNTIYFGEGSWLTVV.

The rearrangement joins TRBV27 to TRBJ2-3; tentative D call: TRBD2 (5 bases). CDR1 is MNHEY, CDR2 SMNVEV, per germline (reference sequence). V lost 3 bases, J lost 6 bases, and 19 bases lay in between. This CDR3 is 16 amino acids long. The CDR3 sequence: CASSFPRWGDGDTQYF. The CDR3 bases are TGTGCCAGCAGTTTTCCCCGGTGGGGAGACGGGGATACGCAGTATTTT.

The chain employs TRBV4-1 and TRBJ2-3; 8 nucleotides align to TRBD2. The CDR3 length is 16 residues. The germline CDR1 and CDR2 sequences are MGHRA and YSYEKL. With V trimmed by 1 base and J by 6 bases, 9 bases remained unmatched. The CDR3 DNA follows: TGCGCCAGCAGCCAAGTATTAGAGCGGGGGAGGGATACGCAGTATTTT. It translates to CASSQVLERGRDTQYF.

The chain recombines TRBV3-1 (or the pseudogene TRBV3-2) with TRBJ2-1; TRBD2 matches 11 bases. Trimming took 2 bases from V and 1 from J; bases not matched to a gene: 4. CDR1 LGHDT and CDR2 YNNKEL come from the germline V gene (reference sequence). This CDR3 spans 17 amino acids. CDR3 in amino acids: CASSQRLAGISYNEQFF. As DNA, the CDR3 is TGTGCCAGCAGCCAAAGACTAGCGGGGATTTCCTACAATGAGCAGTTCTTC.

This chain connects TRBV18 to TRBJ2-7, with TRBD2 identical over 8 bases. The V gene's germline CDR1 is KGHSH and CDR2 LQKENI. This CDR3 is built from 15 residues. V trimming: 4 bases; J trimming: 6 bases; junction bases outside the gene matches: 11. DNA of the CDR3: TGTGCCAGCTCACGAAGCATCCTAGCGGGTAGCGAGCAGTACTTC. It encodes CASSRSILAGSEQYF.

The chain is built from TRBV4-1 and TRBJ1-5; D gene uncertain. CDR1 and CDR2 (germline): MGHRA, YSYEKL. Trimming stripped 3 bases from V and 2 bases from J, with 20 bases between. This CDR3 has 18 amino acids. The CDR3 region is CASSHAPVSPTGNQPQHF. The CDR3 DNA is TGCGCCAGCAGCCACGCCCCCGTGTCGCCTACCGGCAATCAGCCCCAGCATTTT.

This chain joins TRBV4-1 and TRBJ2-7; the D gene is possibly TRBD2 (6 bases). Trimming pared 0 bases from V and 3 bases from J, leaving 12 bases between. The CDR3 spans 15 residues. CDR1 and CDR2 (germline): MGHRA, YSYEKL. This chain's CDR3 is CASSQDWGELYEQYF. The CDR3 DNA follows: TGCGCCAGCAGCCAAGATTGGGGGGAACTCTACGAGCAGTACTTC.

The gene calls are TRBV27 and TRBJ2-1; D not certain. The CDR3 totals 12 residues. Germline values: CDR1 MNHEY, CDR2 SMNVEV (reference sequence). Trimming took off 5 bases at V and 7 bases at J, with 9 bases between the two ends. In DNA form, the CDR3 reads TGTGCCAGCAGTCCCCCTGGAAATGAGCAGTTCTTC. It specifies CASSPPGNEQFF.

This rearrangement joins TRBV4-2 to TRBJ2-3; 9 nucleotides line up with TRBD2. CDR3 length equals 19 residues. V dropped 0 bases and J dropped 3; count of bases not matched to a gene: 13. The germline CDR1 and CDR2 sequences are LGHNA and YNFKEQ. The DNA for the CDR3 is TGTGCCAGCAGCCAAGATACCTTAAGGGCTAGCGGGAAAACAGATACGCAGTATTTT. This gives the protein CASSQDTLRASGKTDTQYF.

The CDR3 coding sequence is TGTGCCACCAGTGACCCCGCCGCGAGGGTGTACGATGAGCAGTTCTTC. This encodes CATSDPAARVYDEQFF. V gene TRBV24-1 combines with J gene TRBJ2-1; perhaps TRBD2 as D (5 bases). V lost 4 bases, J lost 8 bases, and 20 bases lay in between. CDR1 KGHDR and CDR2 SFDVKD come from the germline V gene. The CDR3 runs to 16 residues.

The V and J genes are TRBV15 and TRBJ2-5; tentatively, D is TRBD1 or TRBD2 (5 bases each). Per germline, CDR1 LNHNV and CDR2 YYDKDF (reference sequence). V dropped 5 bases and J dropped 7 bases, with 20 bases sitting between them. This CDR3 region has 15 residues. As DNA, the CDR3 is TGTGCCACCAGCCCGCGAGGTTCCCCGAGGGGGACCCAGTACTTC. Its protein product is CATSPRGSPRGTQYF.

The chain's CDR3 is CASTGNTGELFF. CDR3 bases: TGTGCCAGCACAGGGAACACCGGGGAGCTGTTTTTT. The chain carries TRBV12-3 or TRBV12-4 and TRBJ2-2; D gene uncertain. This CDR3 is built from 12 residues. V was pared by 7 bases and J by 1 base, with 4 bases between.

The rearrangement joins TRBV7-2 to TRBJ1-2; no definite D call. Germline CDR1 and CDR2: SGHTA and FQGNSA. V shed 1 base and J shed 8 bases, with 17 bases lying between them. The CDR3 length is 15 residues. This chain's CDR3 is CASSLDGTFYSGYTF. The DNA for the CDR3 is TGTGCCAGCAGCTTAGATGGCACCTTTTACTCCGGCTACACCTTC.

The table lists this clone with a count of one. This CDR3 reads CASSLQSAYEQYF. Here the CDR3 DNA reads TGTGCCAGCAGCTTGCAGAGCGCCTACGAGCAGTACTTC. The chain joins TRBV5-4 to TRBJ2-7; no clear D gene. Germline V gene lookup returns CDR1 SGHNT and CDR2 YYREEE (reference sequence). This CDR3 spans 13 amino acids. V lost 1 base and J 2 bases, leaving 7 bases between the germline ends.

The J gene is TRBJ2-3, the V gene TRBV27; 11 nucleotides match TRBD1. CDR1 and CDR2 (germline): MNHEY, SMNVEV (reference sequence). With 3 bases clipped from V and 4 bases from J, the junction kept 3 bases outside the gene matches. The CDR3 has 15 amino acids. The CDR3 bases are TGTGCCAGCAGTTTGGGGACAGGGGGAGCAGATACGCAGTATTTT. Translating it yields CASSLGTGGADTQYF.

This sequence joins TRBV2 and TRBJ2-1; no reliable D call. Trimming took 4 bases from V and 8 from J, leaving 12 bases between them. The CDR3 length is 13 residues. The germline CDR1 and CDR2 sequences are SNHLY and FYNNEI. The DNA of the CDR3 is TGTGCCAGCAGTGTAAGGAATCGGGATGAGCAGTTCTTC. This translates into CASSVRNRDEQFF.

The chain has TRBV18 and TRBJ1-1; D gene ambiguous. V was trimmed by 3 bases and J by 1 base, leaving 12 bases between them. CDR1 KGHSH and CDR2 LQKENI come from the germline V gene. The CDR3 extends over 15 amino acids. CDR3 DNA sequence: TGTGCCAGCTCACCTCTAAGGGTTGAGAACACTGAAGCTTTCTTT. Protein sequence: CASSPLRVENTEAFF.

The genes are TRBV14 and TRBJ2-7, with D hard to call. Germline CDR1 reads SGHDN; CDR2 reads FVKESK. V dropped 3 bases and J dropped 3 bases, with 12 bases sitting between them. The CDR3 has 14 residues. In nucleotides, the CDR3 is TGTGCCAGCAGCCAGCACTCAGTCAGCTACGAGCAGTACTTC. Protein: CASSQHSVSYEQYF.

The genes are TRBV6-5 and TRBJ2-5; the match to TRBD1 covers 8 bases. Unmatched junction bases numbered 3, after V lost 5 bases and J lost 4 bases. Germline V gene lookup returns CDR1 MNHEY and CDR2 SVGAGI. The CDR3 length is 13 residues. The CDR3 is CASSRGQGETQYF. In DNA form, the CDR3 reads TGTGCCAGCAGTCGAGGACAGGGAGAGACCCAGTACTTC.